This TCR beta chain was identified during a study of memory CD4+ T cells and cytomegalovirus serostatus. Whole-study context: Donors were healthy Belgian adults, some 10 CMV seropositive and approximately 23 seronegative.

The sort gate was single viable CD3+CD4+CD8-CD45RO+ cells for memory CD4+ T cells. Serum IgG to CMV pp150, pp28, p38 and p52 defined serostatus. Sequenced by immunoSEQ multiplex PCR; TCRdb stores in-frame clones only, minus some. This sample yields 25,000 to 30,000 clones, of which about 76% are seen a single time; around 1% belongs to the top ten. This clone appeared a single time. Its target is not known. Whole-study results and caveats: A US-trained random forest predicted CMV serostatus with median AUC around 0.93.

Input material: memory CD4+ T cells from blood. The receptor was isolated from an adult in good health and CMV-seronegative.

The CDR3 is CASSYNRQETQYF. The CDR3 coding sequence is TGTGCCAGCAGCTATAACCGACAAGAGACCCAGTACTTC. The chain combines TRBV7-2 with TRBJ2-5; no definite D call. Trimming left V 4 bases short and J 2 bases short, with 8 bases between. The germline CDR1 and CDR2 sequences are SGHTA and FQGNSA. CDR3 length equals 13 residues.